This T cell receptor beta chain was identified in a study of cytomegalovirus exposure and HLA in healthy donors. Study-wide points: TCR beta chains associated with HLA were, in a later analysis, more clonally expanded than equally common others. Sequencing depth roughly uniform across donors was assumed in presence/absence analyses.

PCR involved 60 Vbeta and 13 Jbeta primers. Produced via immunoSEQ multiplex PCR; TCRdb's table is partial and in-frame only. This table has around 130,000 clones, around 70% appearing once. This clone was recorded a few times. Its antigen is still unknown. The sequence derives from a man aged 25-45 years in good health and CMV-seronegative. What was sequenced was PBMCs.

The CDR3 loop is CASSHQWGLASDTQYF. CDR3 DNA: TGTGCCAGCAGCCACCAATGGGGACTAGCATCGGATACGCAGTATTTT. The gene calls are TRBV4-2 and TRBJ2-3, with 9 bases fitting TRBD2. This CDR3 has 16 amino acids. J was trimmed by 6 bases and V by 3 bases; bases with no gene match: 10. CDR1 LGHNA and CDR2 YNFKEQ come from the germline V gene.